These 15 T cell receptor beta chains came from one sample sequenced in a study of cytomegalovirus exposure and HLA in healthy donors. Vbeta (60) and Jbeta (13) primers were used in the PCR. Assay: immunoSEQ multiplex PCR; the TCRdb copy retains only in-frame clones and omits some. This table holds approximately 150,000 clones, approximately 84% found once. The sample comprised PBMCs. Receptors originate from a woman aged 60 to 75 in good health and CMV-seropositive.

This clone showed up just once. This chain uses TRBV18 with TRBJ2-7, with 11 bases aligning to TRBD2. The germline V gene has CDR1 KGHSH and CDR2 LQKENI. V lost 5 bases and J lost 7; bases outside the gene matches: 10. CDR3 length: 15 amino acids. The CDR3 spells CASSVLSGRAREQYF. The DNA for the CDR3 is TGTGCCAGCTCAGTCCTTAGCGGGAGGGCCCGGGAGCAGTACTTC.

This sequence joins TRBV9 and TRBJ2-1; the match to TRBD2 covers 7 bases. The CDR3 is 15 residues long. Unmatched junction bases numbered 4, after V lost 0 bases and J lost 4 bases. The germline V gene encodes CDR1 SGDLS and CDR2 YYNGEE. CDR3 residues: CASSVAAGVYNEQFF. The CDR3 bases are TGTGCCAGCAGCGTAGCGGCGGGGGTGTACAATGAGCAGTTCTTC.

The chain couples TRBV27 to TRBJ2-7; D might be TRBD1 (5 bases). CDR1 MNHEY and CDR2 SMNVEV come from the germline V gene (reference sequence). The CDR3 has 15 residues. Trimming removed 3 bases from V and 2 bases from J, with 14 bases in between. CDR3 region: CASSFVDSSTYEQYF. The DNA for the CDR3 is TGTGCCAGCAGTTTTGTCGACAGCTCCACCTACGAGCAGTACTTC.

The chain joins TRBV7-2 to TRBJ2-5; a weak D match, TRBD1 (5 bases). The end of the DNA is better explained by TRBJ2-7, so the J call may be wrong. The CDR3 consists of 15 residues. The V gene's germline CDR1 is SGHTA and CDR2 FQGNSA. This chain's CDR3 is CASSKLGLKTYEQYF. The CDR3 bases are TGTGCCAGCAGCAAACTGGGGCTTAAGACCTACGAGCAGTACTTC.

This chain connects TRBV9 to TRBJ2-7; perhaps TRBD2 as D (5 bases). The CDR3 runs 15 residues. In germline, CDR1 is SGDLS, CDR2 YYNGEE. V lost 4 bases and J lost 2, with 16 bases in between. CDR3 DNA: TGTGCCAGCAGCTCACAAACGGACGGGGCCTACGAGCAGTACTTC. It specifies CASSSQTDGAYEQYF.

The V and J genes are TRBV11-2 and TRBJ2-7; 9 bases are a match to TRBD2. Germline V lookup: CDR1 SGHAT, CDR2 FQNNGV. The CDR3 covers 15 residues. The V gene end was trimmed by 8 bases and the J gene end by 2 bases; junction bases not matched to a gene: 10. The CDR3 spells CASQNSGSPTYEQYF. The CDR3, as DNA: TGTGCCAGCCAAAATAGCGGGAGCCCTACCTACGAGCAGTACTTC.

This chain connects TRBV5-1 to TRBJ2-7; 10 nucleotides line up with TRBD1. V lost 3 bases, J lost 2 bases, and 5 bases stayed unmatched. CDR1 and CDR2 (germline): SGHRS, YFSETQ. The CDR3 covers 15 residues. DNA of the CDR3: TGCGCCAGCAGCTCTCCGGGACAGGGGACCTACGAGCAGTACTTC. It encodes CASSSPGQGTYEQYF.

This clone was observed once. This chain joins TRBV7-9 and TRBJ2-3; weak D call: TRBD2 (5 bases). CDR3 length: 15 residues. Per germline, CDR1 SEHNR and CDR2 FQNEAQ (reference sequence). Trimming removed 4 bases from V and 0 bases from J, with 11 bases in between. In nucleotides, the CDR3 is TGTGCCAGCAGCTCAGCGGCCCCTAGCACAGATACGCAGTATTTT. This gives the protein CASSSAAPSTDTQYF.

This chain links TRBV7-3 with TRBJ2-1, with D perhaps TRBD2 (6 bases). The CDR3 covers 16 residues. Germline CDR1 is SGHTA and CDR2 is FQGTGA. The V and J ends lost 5 bases and 1 base respectively, with 15 bases between them. The CDR3 DNA is TGTGCCAGCAGCCTCACAGTAGCGGTATCCTACAATGAGCAGTTCTTC. Residues: CASSLTVAVSYNEQFF.

This rearrangement joins TRBV6-1 to TRBJ1-2; D remains ambiguous. The CDR3 consists of 13 residues. Germline CDR1 is MNHNS and CDR2 is SASEGT. The V gene lost 6 bases and the J gene lost 0 bases, with 8 bases spanning the gap. The CDR3 DNA follows: TGTGCCAGCAGCCGAGAGGCTAACTATGGCTACACCTTC. Amino acid sequence: CASSREANYGYTF.

The gene calls are TRBV18 and TRBJ1-1, with 7 nucleotides matching TRBD1. This CDR3 contains 14 residues. CDR1 is KGHSH and CDR2 is LQKENI in the germline V gene. With 3 bases clipped from V and 1 base from J, the junction kept 2 bases outside the gene matches. In DNA form, the CDR3 reads TGTGCCAGCTCACCTCGGACAGGGAACACTGAAGCTTTCTTT. This translates into CASSPRTGNTEAFF.

This chain joins TRBV7-2 and TRBJ1-1, with D unclear. CDR1 is SGHTA and CDR2 is FQGNSA in the germline V gene. V was cut by 2 bases and J by 4 bases, with 14 bases left in between. CDR3 size: 15 residues. DNA for the CDR3: TGTGCCAGCAGCTTAATGGATGGGCCAGGCACTGAAGCTTTCTTT. Its translation is CASSLMDGPGTEAFF.

The chain uses TRBV7-9 and TRBJ2-7, with TRBD2 identical over 11 bases. The germline gives CDR1 SEHNR, CDR2 FQNEAQ (reference sequence). The CDR3 sequence is 15 residues long. V lost 0 bases to trimming and J lost 6 bases; unmatched junction nucleotides: 4. The CDR3 DNA is TGTGCCAGCAGCTTAGCAGCTAGCGGGAGGCTCGAGCAGTACTTC. It translates to CASSLAASGRLEQYF.

The rearrangement uses TRBV7-9 and TRBJ1-1; D is unresolved. Germline V gene sequence: CDR1 SEHNR, CDR2 FQNEAQ (reference sequence). The CDR3 has 13 amino acids. Trimming pared 4 bases from V and 3 bases from J, leaving 9 bases between. The CDR3 spells CASSSRQDTEAFF. CDR3 nucleotide sequence: TGTGCCAGCAGCTCCCGACAAGACACTGAAGCTTTCTTT.

The chain has TRBV5-1 and TRBJ2-7; D uncertain. Germline V gene lookup returns CDR1 SGHRS and CDR2 YFSETQ. This CDR3 spans 15 amino acids. Trimming cost V 4 bases and J 0 bases, with 14 bases left between them. CDR3 amino acids: CASSPGVPDSYEQYF. The CDR3 DNA follows: TGCGCCAGCAGCCCGGGTGTACCTGACTCCTACGAGCAGTACTTC.